The clone carrying this T cell receptor (beta chain) was found a few times. These data originate in a study of blood T cell repertoires in COVID-19. The V end lost 0 bases, the J end lost 1 base, and 7 bases lay between the germline ends. The germline V gene encodes CDR1 SGHTA and CDR2 FQGNSA. The CDR3 runs to 15 residues. Libraries were prepared by immunoSEQ multiplex PCR; TCRdb keeps only in-frame clonotypes and omits some of them. The sample has around 140,000 clones; approximately 80% are singletons. The receptor comes from a man aged 45-60 years in a cohort exposed to, infected with or recovered from COVID-19 (not recorded which). This sequence joins TRBV7-2 and TRBJ2-4; D is uncertain. The sequencing input was PBMCs or T cells enriched from blood (not recorded which). CDR3 nucleotides: TGTGCCAGCAGCTTAGCGCGGTTCGCCAAAAACATTCAGTACTTC. Amino acid sequence: CASSLARFAKNIQYF.